The 32 T cell receptor beta chains given below trace back to one sample, sequenced in a study of Graves' ophthalmopathy and Graves' hyperthyroidism. RNA transcripts yielded amplified TCR beta CDR3 regions. The first-round RT-PCR employed HTBI primers together with the Qiagen OneStep RT-PCR kit. A multiplex PCR was then performed as the second round. TCRdb called the multiplex PCR reads again in MiXCR, with one record for every CDR3 protein. The sample consists of hundreds of thousands of distinct CDR3 sequences, 22% of them appearing once. The material sequenced was peripheral blood. These receptors were taken from a woman aged 18-29 years with stable Graves' hyperthyroidism. Some clones in this sample may be carry-over from other donors' samples.

This clonotype was seen repeatedly, ten times or more. V and J are TRBV30 and TRBJ1-2; TRBD1 is a possible D gene (5 bases). V gave up 0 bases and J gave up 6 bases, with 8 bases separating them. CDR1 and CDR2 (germline): GTSNPN, SVGIG (reference sequence). The CDR3 has 12 residues. CDR3 region: CAWSVVQDGYTF. In DNA, the CDR3 is TGTGCCTGGAGTGTAGTACAGGATGGCTACACCTTC.

There are many counts of this clonotype. CDR3 region: CASKGGPYEQYF. As DNA, the CDR3 is TGTGCCAGCAAGGGGGGACCCTACGAGCAGTACTTC. This rearrangement joins TRBV2 to TRBJ2-7, with D perhaps TRBD1 or TRBD2 (6 bases each). CDR3 size: 12 residues. Trimming stripped 7 bases from V and 2 bases from J, with 9 bases between. From germline, CDR1 is SNHLY and CDR2 FYNNEI.

This clonotype showed up many times. The rearrangement links TRBV6-1 to TRBJ2-2; weak D call: TRBD1 (5 bases). CDR3 length: 13 residues. The germline V and J ends were trimmed by 7 bases and 6 bases, with 12 bases remaining between them. CDR1 MNHNS and CDR2 SASEGT come from the germline V gene. CDR3 DNA sequence: TGTGCCAGCAACAGGCAGGGCCCCGGGGAGCTGTTTTTT. This sequence encodes CASNRQGPGELFF.

Details on this clonotype: A read error may explain this, as a much larger clone is one base away. Here the CDR3 omits its conserved ending phenylalanine or tryptophan, so a read error is the likely source. This chain joins TRBV6-1 and TRBJ2-7, with D perhaps TRBD1 or TRBD2 (6 bases each). Looked up from germline, CDR1 is MNHNS and CDR2 is SASEGT. Trimming cost V 6 bases and J 1 base, with 13 bases left between them. The CDR3 consists of 14 residues. The CDR3 DNA sequence: TGTGCCAGCAGGCCGGAGGGGGATTCCTACGAGCAGTACTCC. Its protein is CASRPEGDSYEQYS.

The chain combines TRBV6-1 with TRBJ1-5; the match to TRBD1 covers 9 bases. The junction had 10 bases not matched to a gene; V was cut back by 6 bases and J by 4 bases. The CDR3 has 16 residues. The V gene's germline CDR1 is MNHNS and CDR2 SASEGT. Here the CDR3 reads CASRTTGTGLNQPQHF. CDR3 sequence (DNA): TGTGCCAGCAGAACCACCGGGACAGGGTTGAATCAGCCCCAGCATTTT.

This clonotype was recorded at least ten times. The gene calls are TRBV2 and TRBJ2-5, with D possibly being TRBD1 (7 bases). Germline V gives CDR1 SNHLY, CDR2 FYNNEI. The V gene lost 2 bases and the J gene lost 2 bases, with 18 bases spanning the gap. The CDR3 consists of 17 residues. Here the CDR3 DNA reads TGTGCCAGCAGTGAAATGACAGGGTTGGGAGGTCAAGAGACCCAGTACTTC. It yields the protein CASSEMTGLGGQETQYF.

The chain joins TRBV11-2 to TRBJ2-5; a possible D gene is TRBD2 (5 bases). Between the trimmed V and J ends, which lost 8 bases and 2 bases, there was a span of 12 bases. The CDR3 is 13 residues long. Germline CDR1 is SGHAT and CDR2 is FQNNGV. The DNA of the CDR3 is TGTGCCAGCGCCGAGGGCGGGCAAGAGACCCAGTACTTC. This translates into CASAEGGQETQYF.

Ten or more counts support this clonotype. The chain combines TRBV30 with TRBJ1-1, with D uncertain. CDR1 GTSNPN and CDR2 SVGIG come from the germline V gene (reference sequence). This CDR3 comprises 10 residues. The V gene lost 5 bases and the J gene lost 7 bases, with 8 bases spanning the gap. Here the CDR3 DNA reads TGTGCCTGGGGGGAAGATGAAGCTTTCTTT. This codes for CAWGEDEAFF.

This clonotype was recorded at least ten times. The chain uses TRBV4-1 and TRBJ2-5, with a possible D match to TRBD2 (5 bases). Germline V gives CDR1 MGHRA, CDR2 YSYEKL. The CDR3 runs 14 residues. The germline V and J ends were trimmed by 1 base and 4 bases, with 10 bases remaining between them. The CDR3 reads CASSQARLAETQYF. DNA for the CDR3: TGCGCCAGCAGCCAAGCCCGGCTAGCAGAGACCCAGTACTTC.

This clonotype turned up a few times. The chain has TRBV10-3 and TRBJ1-2; possibly TRBD1 for D (6 bases). V shed 3 bases and J shed 3 bases, with 17 bases lying between them. The germline V gene has CDR1 ENHRY and CDR2 SYGVKD. The CDR3 has 16 amino acids. Here the CDR3 reads CAISEPRGETHYGYTF. The CDR3 DNA reads as TGTGCCATCAGTGAACCTAGGGGGGAGACTCACTATGGCTACACCTTC.

This clonotype occurred once. V and J are TRBV29-1 and TRBJ1-1; D remains ambiguous. Germline CDR1 reads SQVTM; CDR2 reads ANQGSEA. This CDR3 region has 13 residues. Here the CDR3 reads CCGTQSSRAEAFF. The CDR3 DNA sequence: TGCTGTGGTACCCAGTCCTCGAGGGCTGAAGCTTTCTTT.

The rearrangement uses TRBV11-2 and TRBJ2-5; 7 bases match TRBD1. The J segment lost 7 bases and the V segment lost 5 bases, leaving 13 bases of the junction unmatched. Germline CDR1 SGHAT, CDR2 FQNNGV. CDR3 size: 15 residues. CDR3 region: CASSRAEGAKWTQYF. As DNA, the CDR3 is TGTGCCAGCAGCCGCGCTGAGGGGGCGAAGTGGACCCAGTACTTC.

The sample holds many counts of this clonotype. The genes are TRBV11-2 and TRBJ1-2; D remains ambiguous. Germline CDR1 is SGHAT and CDR2 is FQNNGV. V lost 1 base and J 5 bases, leaving 17 bases between the germline ends. CDR3 size: 16 residues. The CDR3 spells CASSLVQGTHVYGYTF. As DNA, the CDR3 is TGTGCCAGCAGCTTAGTCCAAGGAACTCACGTTTATGGCTACACCTTC.

This clonotype has ten or more counts. The rearrangement joins TRBV11-2 to TRBJ1-2; 9 positions agree with TRBD1. The V segment lost 4 bases and the J segment 5 bases; nucleotides outside the gene matches: 5. This CDR3 comprises 14 residues. Per germline, CDR1 SGHAT and CDR2 FQNNGV. The CDR3 loop is CASSSSTGGYGYTF. In nucleotides, the CDR3 is TGTGCCAGCAGCTCCTCGACAGGGGGTTATGGCTACACCTTC.

This clonotype came up a few times. The chain joins TRBV5-1 to TRBJ2-7; D uncertain. The CDR3 covers 14 residues. Germline assignment: CDR1 SGHRS and CDR2 YFSETQ. V shed 5 bases and J shed 0 bases, with 12 bases lying between them. The CDR3 sequence is CASREVLGSYEQYF. Written as DNA, the CDR3 is TGCGCCAGCAGAGAGGTTCTGGGCTCCTACGAGCAGTACTTC.

The J gene is TRBJ1-2, the V gene TRBV11-2; D might be TRBD1 (6 bases). The germline V and J ends were trimmed by 6 bases and 8 bases, with 13 bases remaining between them. Germline lookup yields CDR1 SGHAT and CDR2 FQNNGV. The length of the CDR3 is 12 residues. CDR3 loop: CASRPEGVGYTF. DNA for the CDR3: TGTGCCAGCAGGCCGGAGGGGGTCGGCTACACCTTC.

This clonotype was seen many times. This chain connects TRBV12-3 or TRBV12-4 to TRBJ1-5, with D perhaps TRBD1 (5 bases). The V end lost 4 bases, the J end lost 5 bases, and 9 bases lay between the germline ends. CDR3 length: 13 residues. CDR3 sequence reads: CASSYRWDQPQHF. CDR3 DNA: TGTGCCAGCAGTTACAGGTGGGATCAGCCCCAGCATTTT.

The chain recombines TRBV12-3 or TRBV12-4 with TRBJ1-1; no clear D. V lost 5 bases and J 10 bases, leaving 8 bases between the germline ends. There are 10 residues in the CDR3. CDR3 protein: CASSLRVAFF. The CDR3 nucleotides read TGTGCCAGCAGTCTTCGCGTAGCTTTCTTT.

This clonotype was seen ten or more times. The chain uses TRBV20-1 and TRBJ1-1; no reliable D call. V shed 3 bases and J shed 4 bases, with 6 bases lying between them. The V gene's germline CDR1 is DFQATT and CDR2 SNEGSKA (reference sequence). The CDR3 totals 11 residues. As DNA, the CDR3 is TGCAGTGCTAGGGTCAGCACTGAAGCTTTCTTT. Protein sequence: CSARVSTEAFF.

This clonotype was counted between two and nine times. This chain joins TRBV12-3 or TRBV12-4 and TRBJ1-2, with 8 bases fitting TRBD1. Trimming cost V 3 bases and J 8 bases; bases outside gene matches: 2. CDR3 length equals 12 residues. In DNA, the CDR3 is TGTGCCAGCAGTTTCGCAGGGGGCGGCTACACCTTC. Translating gives CASSFAGGGYTF.

Here the CDR3 DNA reads TGTGCCAGCAGTGAATCTGGGGCGTATGGCTACACCTTC. Protein: CASSESGAYGYTF. The J gene is TRBJ1-2, the V gene TRBV2; a weak D match, TRBD1 (5 bases). Germline CDR1 is SNHLY and CDR2 is FYNNEI. The CDR3 sequence is 13 residues long. The V end lost 2 bases, the J end lost 5 bases, and 9 bases lay between the germline ends.

This clonotype came up many times. The CDR3 spells CASSLRPSISGANVLTF. The CDR3 DNA follows: TGTGCCAGCAGTTTAAGGCCCTCGATCTCTGGGGCCAACGTCCTGACTTTC. The chain has TRBV12-3 or TRBV12-4 and TRBJ2-6, with D uncertain. Trimming stripped 2 bases from V and 0 bases from J, with 11 bases between. The CDR3 is 17 amino acids.

The chain employs TRBV20-1 and TRBJ1-5; no firm D call. The V gene lost 2 bases and the J gene lost 0 bases, with 8 bases spanning the gap. The CDR3 length is 14 residues. Germline assignment: CDR1 DFQATT and CDR2 SNEGSKA (reference sequence). The CDR3 is CSARPFSSNQPQHF. DNA of the CDR3: TGCAGTGCTAGACCCTTCTCTAGCAATCAGCCCCAGCATTTT.

There are many counts of this clonotype. The chain links TRBV5-1 to TRBJ2-5; weak D call: TRBD2 (6 bases). Looked up from germline, CDR1 is SGHRS and CDR2 is YFSETQ. With 4 bases removed from V and 4 bases from J, the gap between germline ends came to 17 bases. This CDR3 is 15 amino acids long. The CDR3 DNA is TGCGCCAGCAGCCCGGGCCTGGCGGGAAGAGAGACCCAGTACTTC. Encoded protein: CASSPGLAGRETQYF.

Ten or more counts support this clonotype. The genes are TRBV12-3 or TRBV12-4 and TRBJ1-6; D is possibly TRBD1 (6 bases). The CDR3 has 16 amino acids. V lost 6 bases and J lost 8, with 20 bases in between. CDR3 bases: TGTGCCAGCAGCCTCGGACAGCTCACACCAGATTCACCCCTCCACTTT. This gives the protein CASSLGQLTPDSPLHF.

There are a few counts of this clonotype. The V and J genes are TRBV6-2 or TRBV6-3 and TRBJ1-1; 8 bases align to TRBD1. Germline values: CDR1 MNHEY, CDR2 SVGEGT. V dropped 2 bases and J dropped 12; count of bases not matched to a gene: 8. The CDR3 extends over 13 amino acids. DNA of the CDR3: TGTGCCAGCAGTTACCATGACAGGGGCTGGACTTTCTTT. Protein product: CASSYHDRGWTFF.

Ten or more counts support this clonotype. The chain is built from TRBV2 and TRBJ1-6; tentative D call: TRBD1 (6 bases). The germline V gene has CDR1 SNHLY and CDR2 FYNNEI. The CDR3 has 14 amino acids. Deletions cut 6 bases from V and 6 bases from J, with 12 bases between. The chain's CDR3 is CASSVTGINSPLHF. The CDR3 nucleotides read TGTGCCAGCAGCGTAACAGGGATTAATTCACCCCTCCACTTT.

To note about this clonotype: One end of the junction varies from germline; a read error may be responsible. The gene calls are TRBV7-2 and TRBJ2-2; perhaps TRBD2 as D (5 bases). Per germline, CDR1 SGHTA and CDR2 FQGNSA. This CDR3 has 14 amino acids. The CDR3: CAGSRGSNTGELFF. The CDR3 DNA reads TGTGCCGGCAGCCGGGGATCAAACACCGGGGAGCTGTTTTTT.

The table lists this clonotype with many counts. This rearrangement joins TRBV5-1 to TRBJ2-2, with D tentatively TRBD2 (6 bases). In germline, CDR1 is SGHRS, CDR2 YFSETQ. The ends were cut back, 0 bases at V and 0 bases at J, with 6 bases in the middle. This CDR3 contains 15 residues. The CDR3 DNA sequence: TGCGCCAGCAGCTTGGCGGGGGCGAACACCGGGGAGCTGTTTTTT. Translated, it gives CASSLAGANTGELFF.

This rearrangement joins TRBV7-2 to TRBJ1-5; a possible D gene is TRBD1 (5 bases). Germline CDR1 reads SGHTA; CDR2 reads FQGNSA. The CDR3 loop spans 14 amino acids. Trimming left V 1 base short and J 6 bases short, with 10 bases between. The CDR3 region has the DNA TGTGCCAGCAGCTTAGACTCCGGGACTCAGCCCCAGCATTTT. Translating gives CASSLDSGTQPQHF.

The chain has TRBV7-2 and TRBJ2-5, with D perhaps TRBD2 (6 bases). There are 13 residues in the CDR3. Trimming removed 5 bases from V and 7 bases from J, with 14 bases in between. Per germline, CDR1 SGHTA and CDR2 FQGNSA. The CDR3 protein is CASSPQLRGTQYF. As DNA, the CDR3 is TGTGCCAGCAGCCCGCAATTGCGGGGGACCCAGTACTTC.

The V gene is TRBV7-9, the J gene TRBJ1-5, with D possibly matching TRBD1 (5 bases). The germline V gene encodes CDR1 SEHNR and CDR2 FQNEAQ (reference sequence). Trimming cost V 5 bases and J 6 bases, with 17 bases left between them. This CDR3 has 15 amino acids. The DNA of the CDR3 is TGTGCCAGCAGCGGGGGGGGGTCGACGGGTCAGCCCCAGCATTTT. This translates into CASSGGGSTGQPQHF.